The T cell receptor (beta chain) described here comes from a study of long-term antiretroviral therapy in people with HIV. Turning to this clone: Because the CDR3's place on the DNA is in doubt, the DNA is left out and the CDR3 is given as listed by TCRdb.

This was the immunoSEQ v3.0 assay at survey level. For each individual sample, sequencing targeted roughly 35,000-55,000 T-cell genomes. Data came from immunoSEQ multiplex PCR; TCRdb stores just in-frame clones and leaves some out. The sample contains approximately 25,000 clones, about 92% of which appear only once. Counting both end residues, the CDR3 totals 14 amino acids. In germline, CDR1 is SQVTM, CDR2 ANQGSEA. The sequenced sample was unsorted PBMCs, obtained 7.6 years after starting antiretroviral therapy. The chain carries TRBV29-1 and TRBJ2-7; the table's TRBD1 call for D was not verified on the DNA. The source is a woman in her 40s with HIV. Here the CDR3 reads CSVVFFGGGHEQYF.